These T cell receptor beta chains were read from a single sample in a study of T cell responses to AZD1222 COVID-19 vaccine. Clones were sequenced by immunoSEQ multiplex PCR, and TCRdb holds only the in-frame ones, with some missing. The sample lists 180,000 or so clones; approximately 94% were seen once. The sample was peripheral blood, taken on day 0 of AZD1222 vaccination. These receptors all stem from an adult in good health. Each CDR3 is given with its conserved first and last residue. Each record gives: J gene, clone size, CDR3 length, V gene, D gene, CDR3 protein, CDR3 DNA. The D gene is left open where the match is weak. Some rows mark clone size as missing; the rest say once, few, many or name a class of expanded clone.

J: TRBJ2-2
size: NA
length: 14
V: TRBV6-5
D: TRBD2
CDR3: CASSYRGGTGELFF
DNA: TGTGCCAGCAGTTATCGCGGGGGGACCGGGGAGCTGTTTTTT

J: TRBJ1-2
size: NA
length: 16
V: TRBV4-2
D: TRBD1
CDR3: CASSQETGTGVYGYTF
DNA: TGTGCCAGCAGCCAGGAAACCGGGACAGGAGTCTATGGCTACACCTTC

J: TRBJ2-3
size: NA
length: 21
V: TRBV19
D: NA
CDR3: CATWRSGRATSTTPITDTQYF
DNA: TGTGCCACTTGGCGAAGCGGGCGGGCAACTTCCACGACCCCAATCACAGATACGCAGTATTTT

J: TRBJ1-1
size: NA
length: 10
V: TRBV10-2
D: NA
CDR3: CASKDTEAFF
DNA: TGCGCCAGCAAGGATACTGAAGCTTTCTTT

J: TRBJ1-1
size: NA
length: 15
V: TRBV7-3
D: TRBD1
CDR3: CASSLGATGGTEAFF
DNA: TGTGCCAGCAGCTTAGGCGCAACAGGGGGCACTGAAGCTTTCTTT

J: TRBJ1-1
size: NA
length: 15
V: TRBV27
D: NA
CDR3: CASSLFVGGYTEAFF
DNA: TGTGCCAGCAGTTTATTTGTTGGAGGGTACACTGAAGCTTTCTTT

J: TRBJ1-6
size: NA
length: 13
V: TRBV30
D: NA
CDR3: CAFTRGIDSPLHF
DNA: TGTGCCTTCACCCGGGGAATTGATTCACCCCTCCACTTT

J: TRBJ2-7
size: NA
length: 13
V: TRBV5-1
D: NA
CDR3: CASSRQDSYEQYF
DNA: TGCGCCAGCTCAAGGCAGGACTCCTACGAGCAGTACTTC

J: TRBJ1-2
size: few
length: 13
V: TRBV28
D: NA
CDR3: CASSPRHIYGYTF
DNA: TGTGCCAGCAGTCCGAGACACATCTATGGCTACACCTTC

J: TRBJ2-1
size: NA
length: 16
V: TRBV28
D: TRBD1
CDR3: CASSRTGTGVNNEQFF
DNA: TGTGCCAGCAGTCGTACCGGGACAGGGGTCAACAATGAGCAGTTCTTC

J: TRBJ1-2
size: NA
length: 13
V: TRBV15
D: NA
CDR3: CATSRDIRGGYTF
DNA: TGTGCCACCAGCAGAGATATCCGCGGGGGCTACACCTTC

J: TRBJ1-5
size: NA
length: 13
V: TRBV5-4
D: TRBD1
CDR3: CASSLGGGQPQHF
DNA: TGTGCCAGCAGCTTAGGGGGCGGTCAGCCCCAGCATTTT

J: TRBJ2-7
size: NA
length: 11
V: TRBV24-1
D: NA
CDR3: CATSSGRQSYF
DNA: TGTGCCACCAGTTCTGGGAGACAGTCGTACTTC

J: TRBJ1-2
size: NA
length: 16
V: TRBV7-2
D: NA
CDR3: CASSLTRVRYAYGYTF
DNA: TGTGCCAGCAGCTTAACGAGGGTTCGGTATGCTTATGGCTACACCTTC

J: TRBJ2-3
size: NA
length: 14
V: TRBV24-1
D: NA
CDR3: CATSDYQRTDTQYF
DNA: TGTGCCACCAGTGACTACCAACGCACAGATACGCAGTATTTT

J: TRBJ1-5
size: NA
length: 13
V: TRBV27
D: NA
CDR3: CASSYQVGQPQHF
DNA: TGTGCCAGCAGTTATCAGGTAGGGCAGCCCCAGCATTTT

J: TRBJ2-2
size: NA
length: 17
V: TRBV24-1
D: TRBD2
CDR3: CATSAGGGLENTGELFF
DNA: TGTGCCACCAGTGCCGGGGGAGGGCTCGAGAACACCGGGGAGCTGTTTTTT

J: TRBJ1-2
size: NA
length: 17
V: TRBV7-9
D: NA
CDR3: CASSFHGGRVRNYGYTF
DNA: TGTGCCAGCAGCTTCCACGGGGGCAGGGTGAGGAACTATGGCTACACCTTC

J: TRBJ1-4
size: NA
length: 13
V: TRBV7-9
D: NA
CDR3: CASSPGGGPKLFF
DNA: TGTGCCAGCAGCCCCGGGGGGGGTCCCAAACTGTTTTTT

J: TRBJ1-1
size: NA
length: 15
V: TRBV18
D: NA
CDR3: CASSPLAGAGPEAFF
DNA: TGTGCCAGCTCACCACTGGCAGGGGCCGGCCCTGAAGCTTTCTTT

J: TRBJ2-2
size: NA
length: 16
V: TRBV18
D: NA
CDR3: CASSPPSSLDTGELFF
DNA: TGTGCCAGCTCACCGCCTTCTAGCTTGGACACCGGGGAGCTGTTTTTT

J: TRBJ1-2
size: NA
length: 13
V: TRBV5-6
D: NA
CDR3: CASSLGSADGYTF
DNA: TGTGCCAGCAGCTTAGGCAGCGCCGATGGCTACACCTTC

J: TRBJ1-5
size: NA
length: 15
V: TRBV10-2
D: NA
CDR3: CASSQGLVSNQPQHF
DNA: TGCGCCAGCAGTCAGGGGTTGGTTAGCAATCAGCCCCAGCATTTT

J: TRBJ1-5
size: once
length: 19
V: TRBV28
D: NA
CDR3: CASSPQISSTGLQFKPQHF
DNA: TGTGCCAGCAGTCCTCAAATCTCTTCCACAGGCCTACAGTTTAAGCCCCAGCATTTT

J: TRBJ1-2
size: NA
length: 13
V: TRBV28
D: NA
CDR3: CASSPARGTGYTF
DNA: TGTGCCAGCAGTCCCGCTCGGGGCACTGGCTACACCTTC

J: TRBJ2-7
size: NA
length: 14
V: TRBV3-1/TRBV3-2
D: TRBD1
CDR3: CASSRRGPGGEQYF
DNA: TGTGCCAGCAGCCGACGGGGCCCAGGGGGCGAGCAGTACTTC

J: TRBJ1-1
size: NA
length: 14
V: TRBV6-2/TRBV6-3
D: NA
CDR3: CASSYPVRYTEAFF
DNA: TGTGCCAGCAGTTACCCAGTACGGTACACTGAAGCTTTCTTT

J: TRBJ2-7
size: NA
length: 14
V: TRBV4-1
D: TRBD1
CDR3: CASSQGQGTSEQYF
DNA: TGCGCCAGCAGCCAAGGACAGGGGACGAGCGAGCAGTACTTC

J: TRBJ1-2
size: NA
length: 12
V: TRBV2
D: NA
CDR3: CASRRGGYGYTF
DNA: TGTGCCAGCAGGAGGGGTGGCTATGGCTACACCTTC

J: TRBJ1-5
size: NA
length: 16
V: TRBV10-3
D: NA
CDR3: CAISESFGGAFQPQHF
DNA: TGTGCCATCAGTGAGTCTTTTGGGGGGGCGTTTCAGCCCCAGCATTTT

J: TRBJ2-7
size: once
length: 14
V: TRBV14
D: NA
CDR3: CASSQWTQRHEQYF
DNA: TGTGCCAGCAGCCAGTGGACCCAAAGGCACGAGCAGTACTTC

J: TRBJ2-7
size: NA
length: 16
V: TRBV27
D: TRBD2
CDR3: CASSFGGRASYYEQYF
DNA: TGTGCCAGCAGTTTTGGTGGGAGGGCCTCATACTACGAGCAGTACTTC

J: TRBJ2-2
size: NA
length: 13
V: TRBV9
D: NA
CDR3: CASTVGATGELFF
DNA: TGTGCCAGCACAGTAGGGGCCACCGGGGAGCTGTTTTTT

J: TRBJ1-1
size: NA
length: 15
V: TRBV10-3
D: NA
CDR3: CAISVGITGNTEAFF
DNA: TGTGCCATCAGTGTAGGAATTACAGGGAACACTGAAGCTTTCTTT

J: TRBJ2-7
size: once
length: 14
V: TRBV20-1
D: NA
CDR3: CSASPGTFSYEQYF
DNA: TGCAGTGCTAGTCCCGGGACGTTCTCCTACGAGCAGTACTTC

J: TRBJ1-1
size: NA
length: 12
V: TRBV6-1
D: NA
CDR3: CASSEGPTEAFF
DNA: TGTGCCAGCAGTGAAGGCCCGACAGAGGCTTTCTTT

J: TRBJ2-1
size: NA
length: 13
V: TRBV28
D: TRBD2
CDR3: CASNPGGYNEQFF
DNA: TGTGCCAGCAACCCGGGGGGGTACAATGAGCAGTTCTTC

J: TRBJ1-1
size: NA
length: 12
V: TRBV5-5
D: NA
CDR3: CASSQRNTEAFF
DNA: TGTGCCAGCAGTCAGAGGAACACTGAAGCTTTCTTT

J: TRBJ2-3
size: NA
length: 14
V: TRBV4-1
D: NA
CDR3: CASSQDYLTDTQYF
DNA: TGCGCCAGCAGCCAAGACTACCTCACAGATACGCAGTATTTT

J: TRBJ2-7
size: NA
length: 15
V: TRBV6-5
D: NA
CDR3: CASSYSADSSYEQYF
DNA: TGTGCCAGCAGTTACTCAGCGGACAGTTCCTACGAGCAGTACTTC

J: TRBJ1-2
size: NA
length: 14
V: TRBV11-2
D: NA
CDR3: CASSSLLVVYGYTF
DNA: TGTGCCAGCAGCTCCCTGTTGGTGGTCTATGGCTACACCTTC

J: TRBJ2-7
size: NA
length: 15
V: TRBV28
D: NA
CDR3: CASSLATLGASEQYF
DNA: TGTGCCAGCAGTTTAGCAACCCTGGGGGCTTCCGAGCAGTACTTC

J: TRBJ1-3
size: once
length: 15
V: TRBV19
D: NA
CDR3: CVSSLRQFSGNTIYF
DNA: TGTGTCAGTAGTTTACGACAGTTCTCTGGAAACACCATATATTTT

J: TRBJ1-1
size: NA
length: 11
V: TRBV11-2
D: NA
CDR3: CASSHHTEAFF
DNA: TGTGCCAGCAGCCATCACACTGAAGCTTTCTTT

J: TRBJ1-2
size: NA
length: 14
V: TRBV2
D: TRBD1
CDR3: CASSEAGTDYGYTF
DNA: TGTGCCAGCAGTGAGGCCGGGACAGACTATGGCTACACCTTC

J: TRBJ1-1
size: NA
length: 17
V: TRBV13
D: TRBD1
CDR3: CASSLGTGWGMNTEAFF
DNA: TGTGCCAGCAGCTTAGGGACAGGGTGGGGAATGAACACTGAAGCTTTCTTT

J: TRBJ2-5
size: NA
length: 15
V: TRBV9
D: TRBD1
CDR3: CASSAGTGYRETQYF
DNA: TGTGCCAGCAGCGCCGGGACAGGGTATCGGGAGACCCAGTACTTC

J: TRBJ2-3
size: NA
length: 14
V: TRBV11-2
D: NA
CDR3: CASSLGQARDTQYF
DNA: TGTGCCAGCAGCTTAGGACAGGCTCGGGATACGCAGTATTTT

J: TRBJ1-6
size: NA
length: 16
V: TRBV18
D: NA
CDR3: CASSPPGDSSYSPLHF
DNA: TGTGCCAGCTCACCACCGGGAGACAGTTCCTATTCACCCCTCCACTTT

J: TRBJ2-1
size: NA
length: 14
V: TRBV6-6
D: TRBD1
CDR3: CASSPGQGRNEQFF
DNA: TGTGCCAGCAGTCCCGGACAGGGACGTAATGAGCAGTTCTTC

J: TRBJ1-5
size: NA
length: 14
V: TRBV29-1
D: NA
CDR3: CSVRTPGANQPQHF
DNA: TGCAGCGTCAGAACCCCCGGGGCCAATCAGCCCCAGCATTTT